The T cell receptor beta chain described here comes from a study of T cells after yellow fever vaccination. General observations from the study: Primary-vaccination clones mostly resurfaced post-booster (nearly 97% CD4, about 87% CD8). Weaker overall was a secondary response that nonetheless peaked faster, on day 5 versus 15. Abundant contaminating clonotypes from the bulk population could appear in FACS-sorted repertoires.

A process of 5'RACE template switching, which added a universal primer site and UMIs, was used to make TCR cDNA. Using its own MiXCR run on the 5' RACE reads, TCRdb lists one record per CDR3 protein. The sample includes some 600,000 distinct CDR3 sequences, about 17% of them seen just once. Germline V gene lookup returns CDR1 DFQATT and CDR2 SNEGSKA (reference sequence). Trimming removed 6 bases at V and 0 bases at J, with 17 bases between. This CDR3 comprises 15 residues. Turning to this clonotype: Its target is not known.

This rearrangement joins TRBV20-1 to TRBJ1-1, with D possibly TRBD1 on 5 matching bases. The specimen comprised PBMCs, sampled 4 to 6 days after the first yellow fever vaccination. The clonotype was recovered from a man younger than 35 who received the YFV17D yellow fever vaccine. CDR3 protein: CSAGGWVDMNTEAFF. CDR3 DNA: TGCAGTGCGGGGGGATGGGTTGACATGAACACTGAAGCTTTCTTT.